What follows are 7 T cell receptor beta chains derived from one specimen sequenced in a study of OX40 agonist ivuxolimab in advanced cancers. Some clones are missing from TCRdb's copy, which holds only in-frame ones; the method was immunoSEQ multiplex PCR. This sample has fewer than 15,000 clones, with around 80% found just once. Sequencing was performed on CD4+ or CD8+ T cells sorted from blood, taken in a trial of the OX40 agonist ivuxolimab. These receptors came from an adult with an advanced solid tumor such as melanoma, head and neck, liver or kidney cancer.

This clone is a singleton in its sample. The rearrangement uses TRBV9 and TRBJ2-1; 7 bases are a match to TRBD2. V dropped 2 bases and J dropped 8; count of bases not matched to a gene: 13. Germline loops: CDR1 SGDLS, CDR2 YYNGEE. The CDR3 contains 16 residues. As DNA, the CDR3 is TGTGCCAGCAGCGTCCGCCGGGGTAGCGGGCAAGATGAGCAGTTCTTC. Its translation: CASSVRRGSGQDEQFF.

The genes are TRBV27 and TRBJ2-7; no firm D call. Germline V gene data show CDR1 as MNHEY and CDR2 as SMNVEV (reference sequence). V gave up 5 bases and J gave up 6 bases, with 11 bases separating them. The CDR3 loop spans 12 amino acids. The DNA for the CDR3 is TGTGCCAGCAGTCCTGTGTCGGGCGAGCAGTACTTC. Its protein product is CASSPVSGEQYF.

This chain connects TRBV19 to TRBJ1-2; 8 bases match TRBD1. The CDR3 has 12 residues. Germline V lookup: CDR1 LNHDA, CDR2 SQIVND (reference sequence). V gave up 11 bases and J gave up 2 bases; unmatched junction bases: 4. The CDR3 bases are TGTGCCGGACGGACAGGGAACTATGGCTACACCTTC. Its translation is CAGRTGNYGYTF.

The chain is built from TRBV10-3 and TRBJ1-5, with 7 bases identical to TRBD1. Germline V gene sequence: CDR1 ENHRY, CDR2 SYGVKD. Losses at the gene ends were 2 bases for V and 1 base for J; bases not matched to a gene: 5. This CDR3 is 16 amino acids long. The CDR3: CAISEGGGPSNQPQHF. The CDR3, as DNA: TGTGCCATCAGTGAGGGAGGGGGCCCAAGCAATCAGCCCCAGCATTTT.

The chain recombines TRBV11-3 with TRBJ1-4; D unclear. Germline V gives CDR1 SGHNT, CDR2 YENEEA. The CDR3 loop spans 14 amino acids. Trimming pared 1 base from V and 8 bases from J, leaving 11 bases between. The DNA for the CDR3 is TGTGCCAGCAGCTTAGGGGAAGCGGAGGAAAAACTGTTTTTT. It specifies CASSLGEAEEKLFF.

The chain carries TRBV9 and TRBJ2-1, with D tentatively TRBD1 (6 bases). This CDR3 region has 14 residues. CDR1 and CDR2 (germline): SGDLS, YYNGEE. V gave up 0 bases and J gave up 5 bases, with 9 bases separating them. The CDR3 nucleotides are TGTGCCAGCAGCGTAGATAGGGGGAACAATGAGCAGTTCTTC. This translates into CASSVDRGNNEQFF.

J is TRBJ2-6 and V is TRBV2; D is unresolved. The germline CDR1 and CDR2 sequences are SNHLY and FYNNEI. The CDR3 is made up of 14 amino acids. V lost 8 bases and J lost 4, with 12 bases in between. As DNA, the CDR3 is TGTGCCAGCGATCAGAATGTGGGGGCCAACGTCCTGACTTTC. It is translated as CASDQNVGANVLTF.